The entry that follows covers one T cell receptor beta chain sequence. This sample's treatment: preoperative locoregional IRX-2 cytokine immunotherapy. This phase Ib study tested locoregional IRX-2 cytokine immunotherapy given before surgery. The data originate from a study of preoperative IRX-2 immunotherapy in early breast cancer. Produced via immunoSEQ multiplex PCR; TCRdb's table is partial and in-frame only. The sample lists about 19,000 clones; 70% to 90% were seen once. This clonotype was sampled from a human donor with breast cancer. This material consisted of lymph node tissue, taken after IRX-2 immunotherapy.

The CDR3 sequence: CASSSNPGQQETQYF. CDR3 DNA: TGTGCCAGCAGTTCAAATCCGGGACAGCAAGAGACCCAGTACTTC. The gene calls are TRBV7-6 and TRBJ2-5, with 7 bases aligning to TRBD1. The CDR3 is 15 amino acids. With 6 bases clipped from V and 2 bases from J, the junction kept 9 bases outside the gene matches. CDR1 SGHVS and CDR2 FNYEAQ come from the germline V gene.